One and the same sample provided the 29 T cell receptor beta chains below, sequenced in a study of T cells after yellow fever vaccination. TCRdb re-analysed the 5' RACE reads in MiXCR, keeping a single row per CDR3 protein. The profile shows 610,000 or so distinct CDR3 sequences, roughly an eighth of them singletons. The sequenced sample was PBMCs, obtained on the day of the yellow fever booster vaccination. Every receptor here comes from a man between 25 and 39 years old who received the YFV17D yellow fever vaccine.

CDR3 sequence: CASSDRDRGSTDTQYF. The CDR3 DNA reads as TGTGCCAGCAGCGACCGGGACAGGGGGTCCACAGATACGCAGTATTTT. The rearrangement uses TRBV11-2 and TRBJ2-3; 11 positions agree with TRBD1. V trimming: 5 bases; J trimming: 2 bases; junction bases outside the gene matches: 6. Germline assignment: CDR1 SGHAT and CDR2 FQNNGV. The CDR3 is 16 residues long. Filled out from reference TRBV11-2 and TRBJ2-3, the complete variable domain reads EAGVAQSPRYKIIEKRQSVAFWCNPISGHATLYWYQQILGQGPKLLIQFQNNGVVDDSQLPKDRFSAERLKGVDSTLKIQPAKLEDSAVYLCASSDRDRGSTDTQYFGPGTRLTVL.

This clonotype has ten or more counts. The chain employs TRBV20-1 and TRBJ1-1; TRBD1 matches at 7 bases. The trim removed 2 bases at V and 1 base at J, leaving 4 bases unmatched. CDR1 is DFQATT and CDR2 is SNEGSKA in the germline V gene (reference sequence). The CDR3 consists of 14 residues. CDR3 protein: CSARRGDRNTEAFF. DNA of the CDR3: TGCAGTGCTAGACGGGGGGACAGGAACACTGAAGCTTTCTTT.

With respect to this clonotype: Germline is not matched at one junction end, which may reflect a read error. The CDR3 loop is CSAQDPLAASSTDTQFF. The CDR3 coding sequence is TGCAGTGCTCAAGACCCGCTAGCGGCTTCTAGCACAGATACGCAGTTTTTT. This chain links TRBV20-1 with TRBJ2-3; 7 bases agree with TRBD2. Germline CDR1 reads DFQATT; CDR2 reads SNEGSKA (reference sequence). The CDR3 length is 17 residues.

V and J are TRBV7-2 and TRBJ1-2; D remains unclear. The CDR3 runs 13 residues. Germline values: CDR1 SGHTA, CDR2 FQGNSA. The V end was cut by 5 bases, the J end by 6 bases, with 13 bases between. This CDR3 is CASSPGREHGYTF. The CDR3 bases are TGTGCCAGCAGCCCCGGGAGGGAGCATGGCTACACCTTC.

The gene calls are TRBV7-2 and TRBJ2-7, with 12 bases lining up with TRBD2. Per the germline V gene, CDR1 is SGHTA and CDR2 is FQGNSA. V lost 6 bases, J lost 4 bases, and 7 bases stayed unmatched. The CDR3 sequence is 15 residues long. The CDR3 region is CASSRLGTSGYEQYF. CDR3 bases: TGTGCCAGCAGTCGCCTTGGGACTAGCGGGTACGAGCAGTACTTC.

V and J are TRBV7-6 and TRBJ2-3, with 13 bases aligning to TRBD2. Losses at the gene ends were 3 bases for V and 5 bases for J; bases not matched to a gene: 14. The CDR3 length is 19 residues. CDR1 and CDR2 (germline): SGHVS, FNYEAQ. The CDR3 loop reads CASSLGLAGLQNGEDTQYF. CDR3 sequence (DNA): TGTGCCAGCAGCTTGGGACTAGCGGGGCTCCAAAACGGGGAAGATACGCAGTATTTT.

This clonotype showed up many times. The CDR3 sequence is CAWSRRRLAGFDEQFF. The DNA for the CDR3 is TGTGCCTGGAGTAGGAGACGACTAGCTGGTTTCGATGAGCAGTTCTTC. The chain combines TRBV30 with TRBJ2-1; 7 positions agree with TRBD2. CDR3 length: 16 residues. After removal of 2 bases from V and 8 bases from J, the junction contained 15 bases not matched to a gene. Germline V gives CDR1 GTSNPN, CDR2 SVGIG (reference sequence).

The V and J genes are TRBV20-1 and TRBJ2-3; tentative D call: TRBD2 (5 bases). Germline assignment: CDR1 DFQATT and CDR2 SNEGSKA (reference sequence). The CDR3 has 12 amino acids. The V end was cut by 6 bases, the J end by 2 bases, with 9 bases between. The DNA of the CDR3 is TGCAGTGCCCCGGGAAACACAGATACGCAGTATTTT. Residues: CSAPGNTDTQYF.

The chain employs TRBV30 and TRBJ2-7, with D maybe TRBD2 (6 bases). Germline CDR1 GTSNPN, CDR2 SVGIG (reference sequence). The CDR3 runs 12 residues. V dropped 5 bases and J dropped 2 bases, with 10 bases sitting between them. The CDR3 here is CAWRGTAYEQYF. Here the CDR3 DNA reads TGTGCCTGGCGTGGGACTGCCTACGAGCAGTACTTC.

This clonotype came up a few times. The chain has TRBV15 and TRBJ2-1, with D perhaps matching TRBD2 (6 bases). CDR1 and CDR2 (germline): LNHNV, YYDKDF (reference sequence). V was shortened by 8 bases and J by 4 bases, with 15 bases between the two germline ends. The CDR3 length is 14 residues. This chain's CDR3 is CATRIGLQYNEQFF. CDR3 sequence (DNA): TGTGCCACCCGAATAGGACTACAATACAATGAGCAGTTCTTC.

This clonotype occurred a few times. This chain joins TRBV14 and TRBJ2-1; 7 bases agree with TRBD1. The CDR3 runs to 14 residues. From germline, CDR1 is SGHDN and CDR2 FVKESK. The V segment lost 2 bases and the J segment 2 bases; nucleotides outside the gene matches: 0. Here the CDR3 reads CASSQTGAYNEQFF. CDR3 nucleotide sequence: TGTGCCAGCAGCCAAACAGGGGCCTACAATGAGCAGTTCTTC.

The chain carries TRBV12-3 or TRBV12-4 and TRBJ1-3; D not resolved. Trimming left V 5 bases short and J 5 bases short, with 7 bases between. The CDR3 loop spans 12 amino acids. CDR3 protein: CASSPLRNTIYF. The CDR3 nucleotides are TGTGCCAGCAGTCCCTTACGAAACACCATATATTTT.

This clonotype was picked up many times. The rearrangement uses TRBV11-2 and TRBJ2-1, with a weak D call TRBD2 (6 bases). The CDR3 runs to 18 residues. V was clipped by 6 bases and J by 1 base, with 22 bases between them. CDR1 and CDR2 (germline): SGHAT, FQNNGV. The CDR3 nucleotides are TGTGCCAGCAGTCGGTCGCTAGGAGGGGTTGTGTCCTACAATGAGCAGTTCTTC. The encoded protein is CASSRSLGGVVSYNEQFF. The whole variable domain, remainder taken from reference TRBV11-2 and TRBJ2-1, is EAGVAQSPRYKIIEKRQSVAFWCNPISGHATLYWYQQILGQGPKLLIQFQNNGVVDDSQLPKDRFSAERLKGVDSTLKIQPAKLEDSAVYLCASSRSLGGVVSYNEQFFGPGTRLTVL.

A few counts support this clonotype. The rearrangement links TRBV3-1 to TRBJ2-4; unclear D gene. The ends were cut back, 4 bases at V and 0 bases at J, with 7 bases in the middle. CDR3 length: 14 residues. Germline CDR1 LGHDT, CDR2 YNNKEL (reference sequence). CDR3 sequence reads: CASSRRLAKNIQYF. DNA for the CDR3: TGTGCCAGCAGCCGAAGGCTAGCCAAAAACATTCAGTACTTC. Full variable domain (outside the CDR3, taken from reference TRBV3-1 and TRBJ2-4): DTAVSQTPKYLVTQMGNDKSIKCEQNLGHDTMYWYKQDSKKFLKIMFSYNNKELIINETVPNRFSPKSPDKAHLNLHINSLELGDSAVYFCASSRRLAKNIQYFGAGTRLSVL.

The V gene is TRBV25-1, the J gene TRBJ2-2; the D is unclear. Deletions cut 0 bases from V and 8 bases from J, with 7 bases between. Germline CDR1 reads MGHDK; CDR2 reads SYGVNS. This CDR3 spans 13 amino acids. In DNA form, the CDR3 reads TGTGCCAGCAGTGAATATGGACCTGGGGAGCTGTTTTTT. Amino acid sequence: CASSEYGPGELFF. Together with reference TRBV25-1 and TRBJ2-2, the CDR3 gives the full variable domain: EADIYQTPRYLVIGTGKKITLECSQTMGHDKMYWYQQDPGMELHLIHYSYGVNSTEKGDLSSESTVSRIRTEHFPLTLESARPSHTSQYLCASSEYGPGELFFGEGSRLTVL.

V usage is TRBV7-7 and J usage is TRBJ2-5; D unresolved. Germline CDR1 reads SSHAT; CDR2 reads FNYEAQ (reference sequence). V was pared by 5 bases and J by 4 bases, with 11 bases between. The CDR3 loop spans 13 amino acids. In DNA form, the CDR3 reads TGTGCCAGCAGCCCCTCCGTCCCAGAGACCCAGTACTTC. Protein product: CASSPSVPETQYF. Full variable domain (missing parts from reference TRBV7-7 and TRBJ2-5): GAGVSQSPRYKVTKRGQDVTLRCDPISSHATLYWYQQALGQGPEFLTYFNYEAQPDKSGLPSDRFSAERPEGSISTLTIQRTEQRDSAMYRCASSPSVPETQYFGPGTRLLVL.

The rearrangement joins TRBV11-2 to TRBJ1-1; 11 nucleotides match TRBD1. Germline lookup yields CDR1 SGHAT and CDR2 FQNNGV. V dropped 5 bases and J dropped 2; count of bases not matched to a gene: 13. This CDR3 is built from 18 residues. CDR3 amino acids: CASSLGLGQGVVNTEAFF. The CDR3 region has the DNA TGTGCCAGCAGCCTGGGATTGGGACAGGGGGTTGTTAACACTGAAGCTTTCTTT.

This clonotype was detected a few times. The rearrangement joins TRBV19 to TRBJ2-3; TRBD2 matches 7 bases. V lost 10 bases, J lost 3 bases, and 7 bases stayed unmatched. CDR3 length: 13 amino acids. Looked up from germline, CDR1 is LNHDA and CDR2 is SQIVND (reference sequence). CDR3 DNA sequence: TGTGCCACCCGCGTGCGGGAGACAGATACGCAGTATTTT. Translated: CATRVRETDTQYF.

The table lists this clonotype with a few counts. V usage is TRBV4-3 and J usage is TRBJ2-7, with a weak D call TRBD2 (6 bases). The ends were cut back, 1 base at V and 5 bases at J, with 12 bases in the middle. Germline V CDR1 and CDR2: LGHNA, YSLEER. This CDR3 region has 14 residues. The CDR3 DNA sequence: TGCGCCAGCAGCCAAGGGGGAGGCTTTGACGAGCAGTACTTC. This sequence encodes CASSQGGGFDEQYF.

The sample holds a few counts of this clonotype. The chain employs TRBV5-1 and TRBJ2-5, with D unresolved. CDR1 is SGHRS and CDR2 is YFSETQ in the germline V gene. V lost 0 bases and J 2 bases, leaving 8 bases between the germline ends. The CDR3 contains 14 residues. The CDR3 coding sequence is TGCGCCAGCAGCTTGGGAAGCACACAAGAGACCCAGTACTTC. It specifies CASSLGSTQETQYF. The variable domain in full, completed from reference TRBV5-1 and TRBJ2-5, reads KAGVTQTPRYLIKTRGQQVTLSCSPISGHRSVSWYQQTPGQGLQFLFEYFSETQRNKGNFPGRFSGRQFSNSRSEMNVSTLELGDSALYLCASSLGSTQETQYFGPGTRLLVL.

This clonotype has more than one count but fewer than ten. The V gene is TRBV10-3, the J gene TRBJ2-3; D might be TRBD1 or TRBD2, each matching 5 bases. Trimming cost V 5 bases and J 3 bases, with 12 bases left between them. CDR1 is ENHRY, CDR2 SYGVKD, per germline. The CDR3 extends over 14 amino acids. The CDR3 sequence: CAISQGTATDTQYF. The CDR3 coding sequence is TGTGCCATCAGTCAAGGGACGGCTACAGATACGCAGTATTTT.

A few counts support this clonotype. Here the CDR3 reads CSANAGRPNTEAFF. The CDR3 nucleotides are TGCAGTGCAAACGCGGGACGGCCAAACACTGAAGCTTTCTTT. This chain links TRBV20-1 with TRBJ1-1; possible D gene TRBD1, 5 bases. With 6 bases removed from V and 2 bases from J, the gap between germline ends came to 16 bases. This CDR3 spans 14 amino acids. Germline CDR1 is DFQATT and CDR2 is SNEGSKA (reference sequence).

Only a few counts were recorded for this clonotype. The CDR3 DNA reads as TGTGCCAGCAGTTCCCACTTGAACACTGAAGCTTTCTTT. Its protein product is CASSSHLNTEAFF. The V gene is TRBV12-3 or TRBV12-4, the J gene TRBJ1-1; D gene uncertain. The CDR3 is 13 amino acids. V was pared by 4 bases and J by 0 bases, with 6 bases between.

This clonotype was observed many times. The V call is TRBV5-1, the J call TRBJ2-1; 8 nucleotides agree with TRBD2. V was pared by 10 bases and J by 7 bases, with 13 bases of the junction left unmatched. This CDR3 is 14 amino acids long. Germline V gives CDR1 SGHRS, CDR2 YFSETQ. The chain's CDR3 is CAVGSGGPQNEQFF. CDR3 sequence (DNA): TGCGCCGTGGGCTCGGGAGGGCCTCAGAATGAGCAGTTCTTC.

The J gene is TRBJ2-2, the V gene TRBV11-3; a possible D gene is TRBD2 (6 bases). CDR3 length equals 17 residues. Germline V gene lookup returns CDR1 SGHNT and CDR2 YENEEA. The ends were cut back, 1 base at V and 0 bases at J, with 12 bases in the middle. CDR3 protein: CASSLGPLAANTGELFF. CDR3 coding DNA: TGTGCCAGCAGCTTAGGCCCACTAGCCGCGAACACCGGGGAGCTGTTTTTT.

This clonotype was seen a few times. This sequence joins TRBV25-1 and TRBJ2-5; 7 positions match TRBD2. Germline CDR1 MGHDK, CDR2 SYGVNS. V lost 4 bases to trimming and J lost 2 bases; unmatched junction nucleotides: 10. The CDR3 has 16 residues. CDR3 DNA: TGTGCCAGCAGTGGGTCCCGGGACTATCCTCAAGAGACCCAGTACTTC. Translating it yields CASSGSRDYPQETQYF.

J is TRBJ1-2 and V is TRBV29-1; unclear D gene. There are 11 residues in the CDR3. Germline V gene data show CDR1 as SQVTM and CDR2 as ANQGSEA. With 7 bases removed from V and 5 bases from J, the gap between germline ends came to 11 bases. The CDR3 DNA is TGCAGCGCTGGGATGGAGTATGGCTACACCTTC. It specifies CSAGMEYGYTF.

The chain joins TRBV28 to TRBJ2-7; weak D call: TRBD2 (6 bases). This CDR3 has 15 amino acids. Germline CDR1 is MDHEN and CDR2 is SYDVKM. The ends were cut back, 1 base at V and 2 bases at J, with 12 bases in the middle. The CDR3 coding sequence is TGTGCCAGCAGTTTATCTGGGACTTCAACCTACGAGCAGTACTTC. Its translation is CASSLSGTSTYEQYF. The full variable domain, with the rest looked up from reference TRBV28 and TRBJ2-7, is DVKVTQSSRYLVKRTGEKVFLECVQDMDHENMFWYRQDPGLGLRLIYFSYDVKMKEKGDIPEGYSVSREKKERFSLILESASTNQTSMYLCASSLSGTSTYEQYFGPGTRLTVT.

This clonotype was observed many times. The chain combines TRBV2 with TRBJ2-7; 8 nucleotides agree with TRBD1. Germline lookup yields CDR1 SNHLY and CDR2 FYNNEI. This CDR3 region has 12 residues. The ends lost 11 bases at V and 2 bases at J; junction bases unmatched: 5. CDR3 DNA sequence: TGTGCCTCCAGGACAGGGCCCTACGAGCAGTACTTC. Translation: CASRTGPYEQYF.